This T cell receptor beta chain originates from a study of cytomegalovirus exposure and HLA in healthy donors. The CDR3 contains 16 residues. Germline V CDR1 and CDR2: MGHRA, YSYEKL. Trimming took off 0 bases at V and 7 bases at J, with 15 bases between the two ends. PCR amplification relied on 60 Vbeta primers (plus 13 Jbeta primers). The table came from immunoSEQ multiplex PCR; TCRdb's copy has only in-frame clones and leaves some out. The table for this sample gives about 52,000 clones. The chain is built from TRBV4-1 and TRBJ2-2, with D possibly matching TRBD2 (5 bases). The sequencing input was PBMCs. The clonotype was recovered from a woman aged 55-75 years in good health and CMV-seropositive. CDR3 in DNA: TGCGCCAGCAGCCAAGACCGGGAAAGGGCAGGCGGGGAGCTGTTTTTT. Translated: CASSQDRERAGGELFF.